This T cell receptor beta chain was observed in a study of shared clonotypes between healthy human individuals. Germline values: CDR1 MNHNS, CDR2 SASEGT. CDR3 size: 12 residues. Losses at the gene ends were 6 bases for V and 6 bases for J; bases not matched to a gene: 5. Several immunoSEQ 96-well plates shared each subset's DNA, each plate a replicate. Only in-frame clones appear in the TCRdb table, and some are missing; sequencing was by immunoSEQ multiplex PCR. The sample contains approximately 2.5 million clones, more than 85% of which appear only once. Concerning this clone itself: Additional DNA sequences in this sample encode the identical CDR3.

The rearrangement links TRBV6-1 to TRBJ2-7, with TRBD1 matching over 7 bases. This clonotype was sampled from a young man in good health. Some clones in this sample may be carry-over from other donors' samples. Sequenced input: naive CD4+ T cells from PBMCs. The subset is: CD45RA+ positively selected. The CDR3 spells CASSAGGGEQYF. CDR3 DNA: TGTGCCAGCAGCGCAGGGGGTGGCGAGCAGTACTTC.